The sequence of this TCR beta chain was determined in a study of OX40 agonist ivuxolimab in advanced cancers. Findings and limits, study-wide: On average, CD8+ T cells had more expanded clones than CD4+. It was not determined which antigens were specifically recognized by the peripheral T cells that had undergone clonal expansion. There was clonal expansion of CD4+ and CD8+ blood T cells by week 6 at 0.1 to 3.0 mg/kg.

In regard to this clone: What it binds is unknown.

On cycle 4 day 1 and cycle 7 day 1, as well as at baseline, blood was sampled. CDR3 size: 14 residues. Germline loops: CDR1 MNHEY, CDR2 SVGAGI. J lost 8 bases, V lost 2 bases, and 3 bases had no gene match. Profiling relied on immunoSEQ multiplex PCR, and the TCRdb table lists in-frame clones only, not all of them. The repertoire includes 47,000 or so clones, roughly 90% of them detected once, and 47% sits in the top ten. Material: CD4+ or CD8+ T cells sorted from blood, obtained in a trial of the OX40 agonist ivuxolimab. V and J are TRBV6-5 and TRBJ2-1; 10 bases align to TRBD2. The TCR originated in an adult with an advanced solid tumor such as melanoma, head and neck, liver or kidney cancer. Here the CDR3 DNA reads TGTGCCAGCAGTTACAGCGGGGGGGCAGATGAGCAGTTCTTC. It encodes CASSYSGGADEQFF.